The source of this T cell receptor beta chain is a study of blood T cells in healthy people across ages. About 10 milliliters of peripheral blood were drawn from each donor into EDTA-treated tubes. Worth noting for this clonotype: Its antigen is not identified.

A second about 7 to 12 cycle PCR used barcoded and J-beta primers. TCRdb itself ran the 5' RACE reads through MiXCR, one entry per CDR3 protein. Here the sample spans roughly 700,000 distinct CDR3 sequences, around half being singletons. General study results and limits: A strong correlation was seen between TCR beta diversity and naive T cell percentage. More naive CD4+ cells and higher diversity marked long-lived donors relative to aged donors. Estimates drawn from one million T cells were deemed to understate diversity.

V was pared by 5 bases and J by 7 bases, with 6 bases of the junction left unmatched. The germline CDR1 and CDR2 sequences are KGHSH and LQKENI. This CDR3 spans 14 amino acids. V usage is TRBV18 and J usage is TRBJ1-2, with 11 bases fitting TRBD1. The receptor comes from a woman aged 60-75 years in good health. Sequencing was performed on blood. The CDR3 loop reads CASSTDRGRGGYTF. CDR3 nucleotide sequence: TGTGCCAGCTCAACGGACAGGGGGCGAGGTGGCTACACCTTC.